The 19 T cell receptor beta chains reported below all come from one sample, sequenced in a study of T cell repertoires in cytomegalovirus infection. A single record per CDR3 protein comes from TCRdb applying MiXCR to the reads. The table lists 450,000 to 550,000 distinct CDR3 sequences, more than 40% of them singletons. Their antigen targets remain unknown. This material consisted of cultured PBMCs, taken from culture after CMV antigen stimulation. Receptors were obtained from a human donor in good health (CMV status not recorded). Some clones in this sample may be carry-over from other donors' samples.

The CDR3 DNA reads as TGTGCCAGCAGTTCAGGGGCAAGAGCCAAAAACATTCAGTACTTC. Translation gives CASSSGARAKNIQYF. The chain joins TRBV12-3 or TRBV12-4 to TRBJ2-4; a possible D gene is TRBD1 (6 bases). The CDR3 runs to 15 residues. The V end was cut by 4 bases, the J end by 0 bases, with 10 bases between.

This clonotype has just one count. The V gene is TRBV7-1, the J gene TRBJ1-2; D not resolved. TRBV7-1 is an ORF for which the function is uncertain. This CDR3 spans 13 amino acids. V shed 3 bases and J shed 1 base, with 6 bases lying between them. Here the CDR3 reads CASSSRINYGYTF. For the CDR3, the DNA is TGTGCCAGCAGCTCCAGGATTAACTATGGCTACACCTTC.

The V and J genes are TRBV7-4 and TRBJ1-6; weak D call: TRBD1 (5 bases). The CDR3 runs to 15 residues. Trimming removed 5 bases from V and 9 bases from J, with 17 bases in between. Germline lookup yields CDR1 SGHVT and CDR2 SQSDAQ. The chain's CDR3 is CASSQGDSNRSPLHF. The CDR3 region has the DNA TGTGCCAGCAGCCAAGGAGACAGTAATCGTTCACCCCTCCACTTT.

The V call is TRBV20-1, the J call TRBJ1-5; maybe TRBD1 (5 bases). From germline, CDR1 is DFQATT and CDR2 SNEGSKA (reference sequence). V shed 6 bases and J shed 0 bases, with 15 bases lying between them. The CDR3 totals 15 residues. The CDR3 DNA follows: TGCAGTGCCTCTAGGGGCAGTATTAGCAATCAGCCCCAGCATTTT. Translated: CSASRGSISNQPQHF.

CDR3 DNA sequence: TGTGCCAGCAGCCTACAGGGGTCCGTCTACGAGCAGTACTTC. It yields the protein CASSLQGSVYEQYF. The V call is TRBV7-2, the J call TRBJ2-7; TRBD1 aligns across 7 bases. The CDR3 is made up of 14 amino acids. Germline V CDR1 and CDR2: SGHTA, FQGNSA. V lost 5 bases and J lost 3; bases outside the gene matches: 7.

V and J are TRBV28 and TRBJ2-7, with 14 bases fitting TRBD2. Per germline, CDR1 MDHEN and CDR2 SYDVKM. The trim removed 6 bases at V and 4 bases at J, leaving 14 bases unmatched. The CDR3 loop spans 18 amino acids. For the CDR3, the DNA is TGTGCCAGCAGGCACCTCGGGACTAGCGGGAGAATTAGTTACGAGCAGTACTTC. It specifies CASRHLGTSGRISYEQYF.

This clonotype was counted only a few times. The chain links TRBV5-1 to TRBJ2-3, with no clear D. The CDR3 has 14 amino acids. The germline V gene has CDR1 SGHRS and CDR2 YFSETQ. Trimming took 1 base from V and 4 from J, leaving 10 bases between them. The CDR3 here is CASSLTLLADTQYF. The CDR3 DNA sequence: TGCGCCAGCAGCTTGACCCTACTGGCAGATACGCAGTATTTT.

This clonotype has a handful of counts. This chain connects TRBV7-6 to TRBJ1-1; D gene unclear. Deletions cut 2 bases from V and 2 bases from J, with 12 bases between. Germline lookup yields CDR1 SGHVS and CDR2 FNYEAQ. The CDR3 runs to 15 residues. The CDR3 nucleotides are TGTGCCAGCAGCTTATTTCTAGGCGTAAACACTGAAGCTTTCTTT. Its protein is CASSLFLGVNTEAFF.

The rearrangement joins TRBV12-3 or TRBV12-4 to TRBJ2-7; D not certain. The CDR3 runs 14 residues. V gave up 5 bases and J gave up 6 bases, with 17 bases separating them. CDR3 loop: CASSQTGSRGEQYF. The CDR3, as DNA: TGTGCCAGCAGTCAAACCGGGTCCCGTGGCGAGCAGTACTTC.

The V and J genes are TRBV20-1 and TRBJ1-4, with TRBD1 identical over 9 bases. The CDR3 runs 15 residues. Germline V gene sequence: CDR1 DFQATT, CDR2 SNEGSKA (reference sequence). The V and J ends lost 6 bases and 3 bases, in that order; junction bases with no gene match: 8. The CDR3 region has the DNA TGCAGTGCCCGGGACAGGGTCTTAGCTAATGAAAAACTGTTTTTT. Protein sequence: CSARDRVLANEKLFF.

The gene calls are TRBV7-8 and TRBJ2-1, with D hard to call. The CDR3 extends over 15 amino acids. With 7 bases removed from V and 0 bases from J, the gap between germline ends came to 13 bases. CDR1 and CDR2 (germline): SGHVS, FQNEAQ. The CDR3 nucleotides are TGTGCCAGCACCCCAGACACTTACTCCTACAATGAGCAGTTCTTC. Translation gives CASTPDTYSYNEQFF. The variable domain in full, completed from reference TRBV7-8 and TRBJ2-1, reads GAGVSQSPRYKVAKRGQDVALRCDPISGHVSLFWYQQALGQGPEFLTYFQNEAQLDKSGLPSDRFFAERPEGSVSTLKIQRTQQEDSAVYLCASTPDTYSYNEQFFGPGTRLTVL.

This clonotype has only a few counts. J is TRBJ2-7 and V is TRBV6-8; maybe TRBD2 (6 bases). CDR1 and CDR2 (germline): MNHGY, SAAAGT. The ends were cut back, 8 bases at V and 6 bases at J, with 17 bases in the middle. CDR3 length equals 13 residues. As DNA, the CDR3 is TGTGCCAGCTGTCGGGGGATGACGGGCGAGCAGTACTTC. This codes for CASCRGMTGEQYF.

The V gene is TRBV5-1, the J gene TRBJ1-1; 7 bases are a match to TRBD1. J gave up 3 bases and V 0 bases, and 8 bases lay outside the gene matches. CDR1 is SGHRS and CDR2 is YFSETQ in the germline V gene. The CDR3 consists of 16 residues. The CDR3 bases are TGCGCCAGCAGCTTGGGGGGAGGGGGCGCTTACACTGAAGCTTTCTTT. Its protein is CASSLGGGGAYTEAFF.

The V gene is TRBV7-9, the J gene TRBJ2-7; 13 bases agree with TRBD2. Germline V gene data show CDR1 as SEHNR and CDR2 as FQNEAQ (reference sequence). Trimming cost V 4 bases and J 4 bases; bases outside gene matches: 10. The CDR3 runs 17 residues. The CDR3 spells CASSSQLAGGLGYEQYF. In nucleotides, the CDR3 is TGTGCCAGCAGCTCCCAACTAGCGGGAGGGCTTGGGTACGAGCAGTACTTC.

This chain connects TRBV6-2 or TRBV6-3 to TRBJ2-3, with 7 bases lining up with TRBD2. J gave up 3 bases and V 7 bases, and 13 bases lay outside the gene matches. Germline-derived CDR1 and CDR2 are MNHEY and SVGEGT. This CDR3 has 16 amino acids. The DNA of the CDR3 is TGTGCCAGCACGATGTTAGCGGGCGGATTTACAGATACGCAGTATTTT. Encoded protein: CASTMLAGGFTDTQYF.

This clonotype has a handful of counts. The chain is built from TRBV11-2 and TRBJ1-5; 7 bases agree with TRBD1. With 3 bases clipped from V and 3 bases from J, the junction kept 5 bases outside the gene matches. The CDR3 spans 15 residues. CDR1 and CDR2 from the germline V gene are SGHAT and FQNNGV. The CDR3 loop is CASSLEGQYNQPQHF. The CDR3 DNA reads TGTGCCAGCAGCTTGGAGGGACAGTACAATCAGCCCCAGCATTTT.

V is TRBV7-2 and J is TRBJ2-7; 16 bases align to TRBD2. The ends lost 5 bases at V and 8 bases at J; junction bases unmatched: 9. CDR1 SGHTA and CDR2 FQGNSA come from the germline V gene. The CDR3 consists of 16 residues. CDR3 nucleotide sequence: TGTGCCAGCAGCCGGGGACTAGCGGGAGGGTTCGGTCAGCAGTACTTC. It yields the protein CASSRGLAGGFGQQYF.

The sample holds many counts of this clonotype. The rearrangement joins TRBV7-2 to TRBJ2-3, with TRBD2 matching over 13 bases. The CDR3 extends over 18 amino acids. Germline lookup yields CDR1 SGHTA and CDR2 FQGNSA. V gave up 1 base and J gave up 6 bases; unmatched junction bases: 10. This CDR3 is CASSLVGGLAGVSDTQYF. CDR3 sequence (DNA): TGTGCCAGCAGCTTAGTAGGTGGACTAGCGGGAGTTTCCGATACGCAGTATTTT.

The rearrangement joins TRBV7-2 to TRBJ1-2; possible D gene TRBD1, 5 bases. From germline, CDR1 is SGHTA and CDR2 FQGNSA. The CDR3 loop spans 14 amino acids. Trimming pared 2 bases from V and 2 bases from J, leaving 9 bases between. CDR3 DNA sequence: TGTGCCAGCAGCTTATCCGCAGGGAACTATGGCTACACCTTC. It is translated as CASSLSAGNYGYTF.